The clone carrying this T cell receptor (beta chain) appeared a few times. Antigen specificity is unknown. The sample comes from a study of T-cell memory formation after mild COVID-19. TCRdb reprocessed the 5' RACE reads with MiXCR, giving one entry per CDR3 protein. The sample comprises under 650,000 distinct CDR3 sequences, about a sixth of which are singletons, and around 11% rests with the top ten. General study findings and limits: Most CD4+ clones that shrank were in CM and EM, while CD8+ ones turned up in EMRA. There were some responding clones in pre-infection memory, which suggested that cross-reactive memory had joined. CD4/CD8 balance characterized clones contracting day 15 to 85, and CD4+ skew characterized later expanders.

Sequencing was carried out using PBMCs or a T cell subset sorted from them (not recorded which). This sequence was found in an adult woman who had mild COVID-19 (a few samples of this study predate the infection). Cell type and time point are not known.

CDR3 in amino acids: CASQTGGYGYTF. The CDR3 coding sequence is TGTGCCAGCCAGACAGGGGGCTATGGCTACACCTTC. The chain recombines TRBV19 with TRBJ1-2, with 9 bases matching TRBD1. The CDR3 runs 12 residues. Germline V gene sequence: CDR1 LNHDA, CDR2 SQIVND (reference sequence). V lost 9 bases and J lost 4; bases outside the gene matches: 3. Full variable domain (remainder filled in from reference TRBV19 and TRBJ1-2): DGGITQSPKYLFRKEGQNVTLSCEQNLNHDAMYWYRQDPGQGLRLIYYSQIVNDFQKGDIAEGYSVSREKKESFPLTVTSAQKNPTAFYLCASQTGGYGYTFGSGTRLTVV.